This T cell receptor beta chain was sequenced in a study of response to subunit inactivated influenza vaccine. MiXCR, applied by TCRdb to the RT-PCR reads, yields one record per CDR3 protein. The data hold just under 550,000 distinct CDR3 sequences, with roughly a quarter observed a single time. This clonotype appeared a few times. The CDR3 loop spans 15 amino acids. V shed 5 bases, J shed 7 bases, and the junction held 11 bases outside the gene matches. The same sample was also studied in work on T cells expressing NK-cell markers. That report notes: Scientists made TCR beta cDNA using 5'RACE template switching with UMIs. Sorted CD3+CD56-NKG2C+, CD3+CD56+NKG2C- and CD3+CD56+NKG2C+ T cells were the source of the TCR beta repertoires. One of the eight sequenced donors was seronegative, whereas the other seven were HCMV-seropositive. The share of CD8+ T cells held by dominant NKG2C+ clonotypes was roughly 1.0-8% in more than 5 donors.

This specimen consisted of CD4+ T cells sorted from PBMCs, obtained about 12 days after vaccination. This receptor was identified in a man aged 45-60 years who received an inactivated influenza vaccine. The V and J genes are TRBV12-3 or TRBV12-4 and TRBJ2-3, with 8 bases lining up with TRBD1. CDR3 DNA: TGTGCCAGCAGTACCAACCGGGACAGGTCGTATACGCAGTATTTT. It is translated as CASSTNRDRSYTQYF.